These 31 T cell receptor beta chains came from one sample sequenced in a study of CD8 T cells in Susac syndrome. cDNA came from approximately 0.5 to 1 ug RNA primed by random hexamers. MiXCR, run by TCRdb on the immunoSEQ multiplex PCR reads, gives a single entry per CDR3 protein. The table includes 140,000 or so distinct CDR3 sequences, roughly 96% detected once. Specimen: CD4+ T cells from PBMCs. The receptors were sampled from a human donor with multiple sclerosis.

CDR3 bases: TGTGCCAGCAGCTCGTCTAGCGGGGGGGCCGGCGAGCAGTACTTC. Its translation is CASSSSSGGAGEQYF. This chain links TRBV7-2 with TRBJ2-7, with 12 bases identical to TRBD2. Germline trimming cut 4 bases from V and 6 bases from J; bases unmatched to any gene: 7. The germline V gene encodes CDR1 SGHTA and CDR2 FQGNSA. The CDR3 has 15 amino acids.

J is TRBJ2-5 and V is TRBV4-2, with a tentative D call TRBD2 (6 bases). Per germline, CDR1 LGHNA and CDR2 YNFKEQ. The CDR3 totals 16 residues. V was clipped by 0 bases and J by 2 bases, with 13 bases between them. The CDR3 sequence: CASSQELGTSQETQYF. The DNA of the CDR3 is TGTGCCAGCAGCCAAGAACTTGGGACTTCTCAAGAGACCCAGTACTTC.

In DNA, the CDR3 is TGCAGTTGGGGAGAAGCACGGGAGACCCAGTACTTC. Translated, it gives CSWGEARETQYF. The chain joins TRBV20-1 to TRBJ2-5; a possible D gene is TRBD2 (5 bases). V lost 8 bases, J lost 5 bases, and 15 bases lay in between. This CDR3 is 12 amino acids long. CDR1 DFQATT and CDR2 SNEGSKA come from the germline V gene (reference sequence).

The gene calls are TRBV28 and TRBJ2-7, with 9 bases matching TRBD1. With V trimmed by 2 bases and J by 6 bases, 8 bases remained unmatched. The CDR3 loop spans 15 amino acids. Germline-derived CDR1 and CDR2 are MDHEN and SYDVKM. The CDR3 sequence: CASSLPGQGISEQYF. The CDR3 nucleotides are TGTGCCAGCAGTTTACCGGGACAGGGAATCTCCGAGCAGTACTTC.

The CDR3 sequence: CASSRSGTGINSPLHF. The CDR3 nucleotides are TGCGCCAGCAGCCGATCAGGGACAGGGATCAATTCACCCCTCCACTTT. The V and J genes are TRBV5-1 and TRBJ1-6; 9 positions match TRBD1. This CDR3 contains 16 residues. Germline trimming cut 4 bases from V and 7 bases from J; bases unmatched to any gene: 9. Germline V gene sequence: CDR1 SGHRS, CDR2 YFSETQ.

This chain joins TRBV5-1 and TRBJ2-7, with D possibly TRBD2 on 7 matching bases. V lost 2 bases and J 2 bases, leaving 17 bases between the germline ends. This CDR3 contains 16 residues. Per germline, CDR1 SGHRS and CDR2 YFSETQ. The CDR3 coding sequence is TGCGCCAGCAGCTTAGGGGGGGGCGTTGCCACCTACGAGCAGTACTTC. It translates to CASSLGGGVATYEQYF.

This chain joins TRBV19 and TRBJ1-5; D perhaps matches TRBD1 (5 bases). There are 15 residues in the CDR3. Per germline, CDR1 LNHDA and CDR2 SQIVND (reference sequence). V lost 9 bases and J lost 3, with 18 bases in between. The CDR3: CASLDRGLVNQPQHF. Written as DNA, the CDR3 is TGTGCCAGCCTAGACAGAGGGCTCGTCAATCAGCCCCAGCATTTT.

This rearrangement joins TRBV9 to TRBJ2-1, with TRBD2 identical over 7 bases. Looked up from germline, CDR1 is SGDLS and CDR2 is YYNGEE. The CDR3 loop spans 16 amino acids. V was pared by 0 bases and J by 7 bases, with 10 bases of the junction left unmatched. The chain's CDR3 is CASSVASSGRGNEQFF. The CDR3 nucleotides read TGTGCCAGCAGCGTAGCTTCGAGCGGGCGGGGGAATGAGCAGTTCTTC.

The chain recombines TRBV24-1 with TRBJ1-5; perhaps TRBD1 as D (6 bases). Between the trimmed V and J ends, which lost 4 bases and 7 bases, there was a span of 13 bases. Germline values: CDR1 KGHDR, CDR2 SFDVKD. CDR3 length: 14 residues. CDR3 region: CATSDPGTKQPQHF. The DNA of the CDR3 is TGTGCCACCAGTGACCCCGGGACAAAGCAGCCCCAGCATTTT.

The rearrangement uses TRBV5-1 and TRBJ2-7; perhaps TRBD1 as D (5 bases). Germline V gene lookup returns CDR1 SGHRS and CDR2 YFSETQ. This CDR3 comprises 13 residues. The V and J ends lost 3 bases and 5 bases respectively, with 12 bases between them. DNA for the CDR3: TGCGCCAGCAGCTCCAGGGTTGATGACGAGCAGTACTTC. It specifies CASSSRVDDEQYF.

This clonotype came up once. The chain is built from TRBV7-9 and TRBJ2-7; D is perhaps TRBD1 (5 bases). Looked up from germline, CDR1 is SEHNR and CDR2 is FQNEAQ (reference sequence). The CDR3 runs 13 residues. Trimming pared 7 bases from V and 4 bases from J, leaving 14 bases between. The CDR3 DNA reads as TGTGCCAGCAACATCCTACAGGCGTACGAGCAGTACTTC. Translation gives CASNILQAYEQYF.

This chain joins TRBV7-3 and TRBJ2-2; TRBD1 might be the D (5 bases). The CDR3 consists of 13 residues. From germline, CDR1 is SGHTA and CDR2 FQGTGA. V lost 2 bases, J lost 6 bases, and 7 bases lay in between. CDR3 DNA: TGTGCCAGCAGCTTAGGGGCGCCCGGGGAGCTGTTTTTT. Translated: CASSLGAPGELFF.

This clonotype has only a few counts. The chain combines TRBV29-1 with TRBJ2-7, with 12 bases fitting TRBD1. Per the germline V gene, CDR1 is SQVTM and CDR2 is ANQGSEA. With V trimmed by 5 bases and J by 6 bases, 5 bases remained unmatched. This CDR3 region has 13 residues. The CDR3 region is CSVYGTGGFEQYF. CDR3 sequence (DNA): TGCAGCGTTTACGGGACAGGGGGCTTCGAGCAGTACTTC.

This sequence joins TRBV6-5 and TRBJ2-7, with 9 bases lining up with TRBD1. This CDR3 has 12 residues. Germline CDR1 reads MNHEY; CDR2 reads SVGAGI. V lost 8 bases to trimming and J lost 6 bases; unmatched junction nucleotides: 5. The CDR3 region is CASGTGLSEQYF. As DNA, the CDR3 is TGTGCCAGCGGGACAGGGTTGAGCGAGCAGTACTTC.

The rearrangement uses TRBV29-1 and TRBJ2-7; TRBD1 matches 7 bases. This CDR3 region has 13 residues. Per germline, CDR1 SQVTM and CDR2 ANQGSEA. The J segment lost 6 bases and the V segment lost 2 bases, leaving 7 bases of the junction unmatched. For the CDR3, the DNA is TGCAGCGTTGAAACAGGGGAAGTTGCCGAGCAGTACTTC. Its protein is CSVETGEVAEQYF.

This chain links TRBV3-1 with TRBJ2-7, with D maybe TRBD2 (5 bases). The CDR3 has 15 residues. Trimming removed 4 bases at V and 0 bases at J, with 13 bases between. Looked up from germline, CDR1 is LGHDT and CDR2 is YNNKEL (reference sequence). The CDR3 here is CASSLQTGNSYEQYF. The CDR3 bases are TGTGCCAGCAGCCTTCAAACCGGGAACTCCTACGAGCAGTACTTC.

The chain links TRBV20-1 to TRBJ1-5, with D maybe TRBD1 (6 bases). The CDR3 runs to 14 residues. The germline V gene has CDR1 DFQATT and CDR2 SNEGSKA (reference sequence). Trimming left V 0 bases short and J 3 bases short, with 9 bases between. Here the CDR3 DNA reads TGCAGTGCTAGAGATACAGGGAACAATCAGCCCCAGCATTTT. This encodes CSARDTGNNQPQHF.

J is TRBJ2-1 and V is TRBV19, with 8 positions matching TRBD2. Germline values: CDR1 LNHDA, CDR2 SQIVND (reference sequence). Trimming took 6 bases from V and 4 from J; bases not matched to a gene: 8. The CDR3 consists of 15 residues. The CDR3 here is CASSGTSSPYNEQFF. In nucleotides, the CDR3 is TGTGCCAGTAGCGGGACTAGTTCCCCTTACAATGAGCAGTTCTTC. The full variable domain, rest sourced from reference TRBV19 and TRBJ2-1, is DGGITQSPKYLFRKEGQNVTLSCEQNLNHDAMYWYRQDPGQGLRLIYYSQIVNDFQKGDIAEGYSVSREKKESFPLTVTSAQKNPTAFYLCASSGTSSPYNEQFFGPGTRLTVL.

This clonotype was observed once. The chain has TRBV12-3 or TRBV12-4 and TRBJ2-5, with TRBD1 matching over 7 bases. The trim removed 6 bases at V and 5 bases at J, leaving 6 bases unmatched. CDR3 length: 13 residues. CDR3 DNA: TGTGCCAGCAGATACAGGGGTCGCGAGACCCAGTACTTC. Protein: CASRYRGRETQYF.

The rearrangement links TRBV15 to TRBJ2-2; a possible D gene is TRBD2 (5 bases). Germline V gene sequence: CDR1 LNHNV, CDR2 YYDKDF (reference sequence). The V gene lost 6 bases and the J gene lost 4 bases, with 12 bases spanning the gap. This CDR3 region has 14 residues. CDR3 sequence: CATREVGFTGELFF. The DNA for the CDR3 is TGTGCCACCAGGGAGGTGGGGTTCACCGGGGAGCTGTTTTTT.

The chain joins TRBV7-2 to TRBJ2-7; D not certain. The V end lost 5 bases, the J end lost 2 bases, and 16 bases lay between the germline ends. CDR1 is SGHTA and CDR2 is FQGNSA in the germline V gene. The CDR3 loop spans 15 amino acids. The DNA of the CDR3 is TGTGCCAGCAGCCCCCACCCCGGCGAGGCCTACGAGCAGTACTTC. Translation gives CASSPHPGEAYEQYF.

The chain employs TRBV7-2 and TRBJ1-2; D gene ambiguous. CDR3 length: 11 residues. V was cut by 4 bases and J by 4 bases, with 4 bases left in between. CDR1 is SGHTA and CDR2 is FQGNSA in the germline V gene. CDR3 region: CASSSSYGYTF. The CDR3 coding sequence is TGTGCCAGCAGCTCCTCCTATGGCTACACCTTC.

The CDR3 DNA follows: TGTGCCACCGCGGGGGCAAACACCGGGGAGCTGTTTTTT. This sequence encodes CATAGANTGELFF. This chain connects TRBV24-1 to TRBJ2-2, with a possible D match to TRBD2 (7 bases). The CDR3 has 13 amino acids. The V end lost 9 bases, the J end lost 2 bases, and 9 bases lay between the germline ends. Germline CDR1 and CDR2: KGHDR and SFDVKD.

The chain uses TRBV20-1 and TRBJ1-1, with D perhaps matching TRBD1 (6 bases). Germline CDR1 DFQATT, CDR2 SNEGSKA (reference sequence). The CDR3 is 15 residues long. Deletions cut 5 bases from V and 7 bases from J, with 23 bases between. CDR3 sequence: CSAAKDGGPFDEAFF. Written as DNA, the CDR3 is TGCAGTGCTGCGAAGGATGGGGGGCCTTTCGATGAAGCTTTCTTT.

As DNA, the CDR3 is TGTGCCAGCAGCCCTTTACAGGGGCCCATGAACACTGAAGCTTTCTTT. Translating it yields CASSPLQGPMNTEAFF. This rearrangement joins TRBV5-4 to TRBJ1-1; 7 bases match TRBD1. Germline values: CDR1 SGHNT, CDR2 YYREEE (reference sequence). Losses at the gene ends were 4 bases for V and 0 bases for J; bases not matched to a gene: 9. The CDR3 sequence is 16 residues long.

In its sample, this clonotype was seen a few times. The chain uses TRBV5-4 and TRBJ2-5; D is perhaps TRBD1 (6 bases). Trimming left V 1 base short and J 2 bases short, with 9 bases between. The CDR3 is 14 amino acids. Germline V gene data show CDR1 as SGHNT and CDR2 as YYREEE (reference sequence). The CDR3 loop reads CASSLMRGQETQYF. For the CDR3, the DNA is TGTGCCAGCAGCTTGATGAGGGGGCAAGAGACCCAGTACTTC.

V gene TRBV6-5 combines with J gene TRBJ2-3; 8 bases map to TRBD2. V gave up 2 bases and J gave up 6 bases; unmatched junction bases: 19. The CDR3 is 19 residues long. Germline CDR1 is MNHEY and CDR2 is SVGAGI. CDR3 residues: CASSYTQSRGGTLVDTQYF. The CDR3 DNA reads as TGTGCCAGCAGTTACACTCAGTCCCGCGGGGGGACGCTTGTGGATACGCAGTATTTT.

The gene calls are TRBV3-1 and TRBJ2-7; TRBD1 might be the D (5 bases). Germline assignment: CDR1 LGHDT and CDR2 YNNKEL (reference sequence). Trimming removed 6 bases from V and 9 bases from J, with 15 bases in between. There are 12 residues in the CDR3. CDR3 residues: CASSPTESVQYF. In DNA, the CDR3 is TGTGCCAGCAGTCCGACAGAGTCCGTGCAGTACTTC.

CDR3 nucleotide sequence: TGCGCCAGCAGCCAAACTACAGGGAACACTGAAGCTTTCTTT. Translating gives CASSQTTGNTEAFF. The J gene is TRBJ1-1, the V gene TRBV5-1; D might be TRBD1 (5 bases). CDR3 length: 14 amino acids. V was trimmed by 4 bases and J by 1 base, leaving 11 bases between them. Germline V CDR1 and CDR2: SGHRS, YFSETQ.

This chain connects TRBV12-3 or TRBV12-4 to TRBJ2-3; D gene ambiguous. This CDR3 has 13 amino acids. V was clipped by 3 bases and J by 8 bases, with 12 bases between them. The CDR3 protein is CASSLTQPGTQYF. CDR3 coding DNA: TGTGCCAGCAGTTTGACCCAGCCGGGTACGCAGTATTTT.

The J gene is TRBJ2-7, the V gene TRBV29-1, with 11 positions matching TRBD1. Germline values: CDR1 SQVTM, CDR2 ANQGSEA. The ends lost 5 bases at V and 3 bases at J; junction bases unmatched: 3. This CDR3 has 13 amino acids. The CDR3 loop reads CSVPGQGGYEQYF. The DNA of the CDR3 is TGCAGCGTTCCGGGACAGGGGGGCTACGAGCAGTACTTC.